This T cell receptor (beta chain) stems from a study of T cell responses to AZD1222 COVID-19 vaccine. Of note for this clone: Its antigen is unknown.

V lost 5 bases to trimming and J lost 5 bases, with 17 bases between them. The CDR3 is made up of 15 amino acids. CDR1 and CDR2 (germline): SGHDT, YYEEEE. Points from the study as a whole: Of spike-specific TCRs, nearly half reportedly target regions left unmutated in variants.

Here immunoSEQ multiplex PCR was the method, and the copy in TCRdb shows in-frame clones only, minus some. Of 100,000 to 130,000 clones listed, 75% to 95% are singletons. The TCR was taken from an adult who received the AZD1222 COVID-19 vaccine. This sample comprised peripheral blood, obtained 28 days after the second AZD1222 dose. The chain uses TRBV5-6 and TRBJ2-1; D might be TRBD1 (7 bases). CDR3 nucleotide sequence: TGTGCCAGCAGTTGGGGACAGCGGGCGAACAATGAGCAGTTCTTC. Translated, it gives CASSWGQRANNEQFF. Variable domain in full (rest from reference TRBV5-6 and TRBJ2-1): DAGVTQSPTHLIKTRGQQVTLRCSPKSGHDTVSWYQQALGQGPQFIFQYYEEEERQRGNFPDRFSGHQFPNYSSELNVNALLLGDSALYLCASSWGQRANNEQFFGPGTRLTVL.